This T cell receptor beta chain appears in the sequencing data of a study of beta chain features in type 1 diabetes. The CDR3 is made up of 12 amino acids. V lost 0 bases and J lost 5, with 5 bases in between. CDR1 and CDR2 (germline): SGHDT, YYEEEE. The sequenced template was cDNA made from the entire isolated RNA. Some clones are missing from TCRdb's copy, which holds only in-frame ones; the method was immunoSEQ multiplex PCR. The sample records roughly 240,000 clones, around 68% being singletons. The chain has TRBV5-6 and TRBJ2-5, with no clear D. The source material was naive CD4+ T cells from blood. The receptor was derived from a man under 40 in good health. CDR3 in amino acids: CASSLAVETQYF. CDR3 sequence (DNA): TGTGCCAGCAGCTTGGCAGTGGAGACCCAGTACTTC.